This T cell receptor beta chain was recorded in a study of blood T cell repertoires in COVID-19. The method was immunoSEQ multiplex PCR; TCRdb's version includes in-frame clones alone and lacks a portion of them. The sample has a few hundred thousand clones; 70% to 85% are singletons. The V gene lost 4 bases and the J gene lost 9 bases, with 13 bases spanning the gap. The CDR3 has 12 residues. Sequencing used PBMCs or T cells enriched from blood (not recorded which). The genes are TRBV12-3 or TRBV12-4 and TRBJ2-7; D is uncertain. This receptor was taken from a man aged 40-49 years who had recovered from COVID-19. DNA for the CDR3: TGTGCCAGCAGTTACCAGTTCGGGTGGCAGTACTTC. Its protein product is CASSYQFGWQYF.